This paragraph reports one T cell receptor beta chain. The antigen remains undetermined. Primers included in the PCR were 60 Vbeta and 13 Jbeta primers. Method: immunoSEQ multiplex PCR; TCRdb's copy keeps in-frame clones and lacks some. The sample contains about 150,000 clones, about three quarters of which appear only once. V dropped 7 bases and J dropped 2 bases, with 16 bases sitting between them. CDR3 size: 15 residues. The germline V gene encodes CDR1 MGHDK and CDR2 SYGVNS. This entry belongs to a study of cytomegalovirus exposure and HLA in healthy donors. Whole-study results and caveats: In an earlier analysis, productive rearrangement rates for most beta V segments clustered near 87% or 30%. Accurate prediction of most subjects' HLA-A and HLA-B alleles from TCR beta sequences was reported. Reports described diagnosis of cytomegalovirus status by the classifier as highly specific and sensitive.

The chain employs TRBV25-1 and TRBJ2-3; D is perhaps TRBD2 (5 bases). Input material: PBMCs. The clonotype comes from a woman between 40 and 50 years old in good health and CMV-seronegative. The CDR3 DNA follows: TGTGCCAGCACGACCAGTCTAGCCCTCACAGATACGCAGTATTTT. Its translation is CASTTSLALTDTQYF.